This TCR beta chain was identified during a study of shared clonotypes between healthy human individuals. The junction had 11 bases not matched to a gene; V was cut back by 2 bases and J by 2 bases. This CDR3 comprises 17 residues. Germline loops: CDR1 SGHAT, CDR2 FQNNGV. CD8 memory cells included CD45RO+ cells plus CCR7-negative CD45RA+ TemRA cells. Worth noting for this clone: The antigen remains undetermined.

Study outcomes and limitations: Shared clonotypes across all four donors exceeded non-shared ones in generation probability. Sorted-subset sequencing, rarefaction showed, was incomplete despite large depth. Across subsets, estimated richness was generally greater for naive than for memory populations.

Libraries were prepared by immunoSEQ multiplex PCR; TCRdb keeps only in-frame clonotypes and omits some of them. This repertoire shows around 100,000 clones, just over 65% found once; its top ten account for more than 20%. Sequenced material: memory CD8+ T cells sorted from blood. Regarding subset: CD45RO+ cells pooled with CCR7-negative TemRA cells. This chain connects TRBV11-2 to TRBJ2-7; TRBD2 matches 8 bases. The TCR was taken from a woman aged 25-40 years in good health. The CDR3 DNA is TGTGCCAGCAGCTTATTTCGGGGAGAGCGGGGGACCTACGAGCAGTACTTC. Translating it yields CASSLFRGERGTYEQYF.